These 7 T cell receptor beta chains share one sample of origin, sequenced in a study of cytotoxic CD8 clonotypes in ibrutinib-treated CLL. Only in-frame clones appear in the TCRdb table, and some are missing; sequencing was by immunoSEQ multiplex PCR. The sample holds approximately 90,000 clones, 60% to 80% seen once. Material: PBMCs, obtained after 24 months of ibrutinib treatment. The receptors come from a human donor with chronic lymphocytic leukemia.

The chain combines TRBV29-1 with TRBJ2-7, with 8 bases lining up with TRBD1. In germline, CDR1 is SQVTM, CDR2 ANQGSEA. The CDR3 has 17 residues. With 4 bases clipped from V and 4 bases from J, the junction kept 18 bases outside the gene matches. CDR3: CSVVGVEVAGGFYEQYF. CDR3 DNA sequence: TGCAGCGTTGTGGGTGTCGAAGTAGCAGGGGGCTTTTACGAGCAGTACTTC.

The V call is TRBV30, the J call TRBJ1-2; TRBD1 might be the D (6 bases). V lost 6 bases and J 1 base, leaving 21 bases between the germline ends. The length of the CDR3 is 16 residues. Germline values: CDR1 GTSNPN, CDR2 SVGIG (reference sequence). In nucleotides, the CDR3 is TGTGCCTGCCAACCTGGTCCAGGGGATAATAACTATGGCTACACCTTC. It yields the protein CACQPGPGDNNYGYTF. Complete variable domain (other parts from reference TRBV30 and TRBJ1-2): SQTIHQWPATLVQPVGSPLSLECTVEGTSNPNLYWYRQAAGRGLQLLFYSVGIGQISSEVPQNLSASRPQDRQFILSSKKLLLSDSGFYLCACQPGPGDNNYGYTFGSGTRLTVV.

As DNA, the CDR3 is TGCGCCAGCAGGGGGACAGGGCGGGTGAGAGAAGCTTTCTTT. It codes for CASRGTGRVREAFF. The V and J genes are TRBV5-1 and TRBJ1-1, with 9 positions matching TRBD1. The CDR3 runs 14 residues. The germline V gene has CDR1 SGHRS and CDR2 YFSETQ. The V gene end was trimmed by 5 bases and the J gene end by 8 bases; junction bases not matched to a gene: 10.

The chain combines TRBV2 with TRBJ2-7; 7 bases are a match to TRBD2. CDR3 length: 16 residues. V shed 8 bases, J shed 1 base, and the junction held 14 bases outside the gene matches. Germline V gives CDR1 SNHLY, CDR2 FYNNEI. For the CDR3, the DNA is TGTGCCAGCGTCCTCCCGAGGGAGGGAATTTCCTACGAGCAGTACTTC. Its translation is CASVLPREGISYEQYF.

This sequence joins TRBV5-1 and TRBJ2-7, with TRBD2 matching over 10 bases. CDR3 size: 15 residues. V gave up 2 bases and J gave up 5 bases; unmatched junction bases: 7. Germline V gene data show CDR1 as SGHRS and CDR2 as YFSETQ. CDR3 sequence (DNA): TGCGCCAGCAGCTTTGGGGCTAGCGGGAGAAACGAGCAGTACTTC. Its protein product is CASSFGASGRNEQYF.

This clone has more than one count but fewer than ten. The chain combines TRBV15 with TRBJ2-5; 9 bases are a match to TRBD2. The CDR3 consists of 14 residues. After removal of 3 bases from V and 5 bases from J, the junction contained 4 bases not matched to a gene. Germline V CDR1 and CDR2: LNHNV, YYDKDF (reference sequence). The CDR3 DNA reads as TGTGCCACCAGCAGGGGGACTAGCTGGGAGACCCAGTACTTC. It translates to CATSRGTSWETQYF.

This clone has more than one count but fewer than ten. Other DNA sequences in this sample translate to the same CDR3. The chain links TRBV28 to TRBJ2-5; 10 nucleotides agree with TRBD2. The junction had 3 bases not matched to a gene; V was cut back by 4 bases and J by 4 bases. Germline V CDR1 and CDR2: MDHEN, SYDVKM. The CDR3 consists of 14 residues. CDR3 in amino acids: CASSSRLAGETQYF. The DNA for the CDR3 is TGTGCCAGCAGTTCCCGACTAGCGGGAGAGACCCAGTACTTC.